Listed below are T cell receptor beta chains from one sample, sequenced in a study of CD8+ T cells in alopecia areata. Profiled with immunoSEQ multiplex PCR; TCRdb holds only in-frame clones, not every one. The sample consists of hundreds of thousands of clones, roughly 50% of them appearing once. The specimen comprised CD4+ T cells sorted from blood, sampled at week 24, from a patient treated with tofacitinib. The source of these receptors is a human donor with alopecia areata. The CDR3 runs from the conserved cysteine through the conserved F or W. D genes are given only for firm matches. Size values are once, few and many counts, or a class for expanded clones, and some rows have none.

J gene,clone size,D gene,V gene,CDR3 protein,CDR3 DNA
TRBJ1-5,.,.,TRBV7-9,CASSLGSDQPQHF,TGTGCCAGCAGCTTAGGAAGCGACCAGCCCCAGCATTTT
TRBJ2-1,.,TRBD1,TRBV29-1,CSVDVGQGIYNEQFF,TGCAGCGTTGATGTGGGACAGGGAATCTACAATGAGCAGTTCTTC
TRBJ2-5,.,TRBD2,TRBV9,CASSPGTMETQYF,TGTGCCAGCAGCCCCGGGACTATGGAGACCCAGTACTTC
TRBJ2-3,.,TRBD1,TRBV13,CASSFGTASTDTQYF,TGTGCCAGCAGCTTCGGGACAGCTAGCACAGATACGCAGTATTTT
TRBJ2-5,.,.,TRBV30,CAWSVSGPETQYF,TGTGCCTGGAGTGTGTCGGGGCCAGAGACCCAGTACTTC
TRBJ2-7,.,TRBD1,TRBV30,CAWSPNPGTVTYYEQYF,TGTGCCTGGAGCCCTAATCCCGGGACAGTGACTTACTACGAGCAGTACTTC
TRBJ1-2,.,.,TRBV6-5,CASSYSRGNGYTF,TGTGCCAGCAGTTACTCGAGAGGGAATGGCTACACCTTC
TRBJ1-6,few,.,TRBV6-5,CASSSSGPYPPLHF,TGTGCCAGCAGTTCCTCTGGACCGTATCCACCCCTCCACTTT
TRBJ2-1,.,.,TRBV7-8,CASSFRLDGGWGEQFF,TGTGCCAGCAGCTTTCGACTTGATGGGGGATGGGGTGAGCAGTTCTTC
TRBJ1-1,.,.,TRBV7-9,CASSFTTGGTEAFF,TGTGCCAGCAGCTTTACGACGGGTGGCACTGAAGCTTTCTTT
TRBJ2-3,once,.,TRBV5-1,CASSYTGEAPDTQYF,TGCGCCAGCAGCTATACAGGGGAGGCCCCAGATACGCAGTATTTT
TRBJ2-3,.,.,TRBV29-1,CSVAPGLGTDTQYF,TGCAGCGTTGCGCCCGGCCTCGGCACAGATACGCAGTATTTT
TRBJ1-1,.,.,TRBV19,CASSPPQDTEAFF,TGTGCCAGTAGTCCCCCCCAGGACACTGAAGCTTTCTTT
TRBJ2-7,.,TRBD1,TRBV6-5,CASRPGQGASYEQYF,TGTGCCAGCAGACCAGGACAGGGGGCCTCCTACGAGCAGTACTTC
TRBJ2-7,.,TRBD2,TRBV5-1,CASSLEGLAGAFSYEQYF,TGCGCCAGCAGCTTGGAGGGACTAGCGGGGGCCTTTTCCTACGAGCAGTACTTC
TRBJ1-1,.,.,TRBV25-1,CASSETSHRQNTEAFF,TGTGCCAGCAGTGAAACCAGTCATAGACAGAACACTGAAGCTTTCTTT
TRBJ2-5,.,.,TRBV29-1,CSVGGETQYF,TGCAGCGTGGGTGGAGAGACCCAGTACTTC
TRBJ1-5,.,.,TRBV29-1,CSVGGHGNQPQHF,TGCAGCGTGGGAGGACACGGCAATCAGCCCCAGCATTTT
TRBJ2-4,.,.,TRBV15,CATSNLAVGGSKNIQYF,TGTGCCACCAGCAACCTGGCCGTGGGAGGTTCCAAAAACATTCAGTACTTC
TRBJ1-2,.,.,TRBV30,CAWRRALYGYTF,TGTGCCTGGAGAAGAGCGCTCTATGGCTACACCTTC
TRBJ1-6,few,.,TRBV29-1,CSVGGSQNSPLHF,TGCAGCGTCGGGGGCAGCCAAAATTCACCCCTCCACTTT
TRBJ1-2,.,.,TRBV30,CAWSRRDNYGYTF,TGTGCCTGGAGTCGCCGGGACAACTATGGCTACACCTTC
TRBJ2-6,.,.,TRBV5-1,CASSLRVGGANVLTF,TGCGCCAGCAGCTTGCGTGTCGGTGGGGCCAACGTCCTGACTTTC
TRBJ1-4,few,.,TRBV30,CAWSKGEKLFF,TGTGCCTGGAGTAAAGGAGAAAAACTGTTTTTT
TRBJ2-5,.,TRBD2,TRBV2,CASRIAGETQYF,TGTGCCAGTCGGATAGCGGGAGAGACCCAGTACTTC
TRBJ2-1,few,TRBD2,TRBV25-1,CASSEYKGGSGGAYEQFF,TGTGCCAGCAGTGAATATAAGGGTGGTAGCGGGGGGGCCTATGAGCAGTTCTTC
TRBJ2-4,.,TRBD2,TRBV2,CASSLAGFTKNIQYF,TGTGCCAGCAGTCTAGCGGGGTTCACCAAAAACATTCAGTACTTC
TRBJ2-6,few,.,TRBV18,CASSPRLAKVSGANVLTF,TGTGCCAGCTCACCACGGCTAGCGAAAGTGTCTGGGGCCAACGTCCTGACTTTC
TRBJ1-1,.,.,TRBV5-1,CASSLAGGMNTEAFF,TGCGCCAGCAGCTTGGCCGGGGGAATGAACACTGAAGCTTTCTTT
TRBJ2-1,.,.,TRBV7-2,CASSTATISEQFF,TGTGCCAGCAGCACTGCGACTATCAGTGAGCAGTTCTTC
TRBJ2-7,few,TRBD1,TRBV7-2,CASSFSRGSSYEQYF,TGTGCCAGCAGCTTTTCCAGGGGGAGCTCCTACGAGCAGTACTTC
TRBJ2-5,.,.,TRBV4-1,CASSQDWLARGETQYF,TGCGCCAGCAGCCAAGATTGGCTAGCTCGAGGAGAGACCCAGTACTTC
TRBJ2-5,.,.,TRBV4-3,CASSQGGRGVETQYF,TGCGCCAGCAGCCAAGGGGGGCGAGGCGTGGAGACCCAGTACTTC
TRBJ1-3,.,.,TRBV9,CASSAVGGNTIYF,TGTGCCAGCAGCGCCGTGGGAGGAAACACCATATATTTT
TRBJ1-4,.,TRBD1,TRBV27,CASSKSTGTGHEKLFF,TGTGCCAGCAGCAAATCCACCGGGACAGGGCATGAAAAACTGTTTTTT
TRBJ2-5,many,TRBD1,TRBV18,CASSPSTGGETQYF,TGTGCCAGCTCACCATCGACAGGGGGGGAGACCCAGTACTTC
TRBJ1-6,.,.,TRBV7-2,CASSSPEGSSPLHF,TGTGCCAGCAGCTCCCCGGAAGGTAGTTCACCCCTCCACTTT
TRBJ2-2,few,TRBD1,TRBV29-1,CSVRTGANTGELFF,TGCAGCGTCCGAACAGGGGCTAACACCGGGGAGCTGTTTTTT
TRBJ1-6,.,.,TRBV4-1,CASSQEGGRNSPLHF,TGCGCCAGCAGCCAAGAGGGGGGCCGTAATTCACCCCTCCACTTT
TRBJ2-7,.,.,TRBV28,CASSLVQPPYEQYF,TGTGCCAGCAGTTTAGTCCAACCACCTTACGAGCAGTACTTC
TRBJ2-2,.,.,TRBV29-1,CSVGQAGGELFF,TGCAGCGTCGGACAGGCGGGGGGGGAGCTGTTTTTT
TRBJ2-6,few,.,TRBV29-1,CSVGIGGSGANVLTF,TGCAGCGTTGGAATTGGGGGCTCTGGGGCCAACGTCCTGACTTTC